The clone carrying this T cell receptor beta chain showed up many times. The sample originates from a study of T cells in Graves' hyperthyroidism and ophthalmopathy. Study summary: The initial diagnosis was the point when peripheral blood was collected, ahead of any treatment.

CDR3 length equals 15 residues. V was clipped by 6 bases and J by 6 bases; unmatched bases: 12. Germline assignment: CDR1 MNHNS and CDR2 SASEGT. TCR beta CDR3 regions were amplified from RNA. During a first-round RT-PCR of the TCR CDR3, the HTBI primer set was used. Using its own MiXCR run on the multiplex PCR reads, TCRdb lists one record per CDR3 protein. The data hold roughly 350,000 distinct CDR3 sequences, with about 14% observed a single time. The cohort's ophthalmopathy patients, a group with duration under 3 months, had a Clinical Activity Score of at least 3 and a NOSPECS grade of at least 4.

Sample: blood. The rearrangement joins TRBV6-1 to TRBJ1-1, with 8 bases lining up with TRBD1. This receptor was taken from a woman in her 30s with Graves' ophthalmopathy. The CDR3 DNA is TGTGCCAGCAGGACAGGGGCCCTGTCTGGGGCTGAAGCTTTCTTT. Translating it yields CASRTGALSGAEAFF.